Listed below are T cell receptor beta chains from one sample, sequenced in a study of vaccination effects on CD4 cells after COVID-19. Some clones are missing from TCRdb's copy, which holds only in-frame ones; the method was immunoSEQ multiplex PCR. The sample yields around 50,000 clones, approximately 70% seen once. Which antigens these TCRs recognize remains unknown. Sequences were derived from CD4+ T cells from PBMCs cultured without peptide, sampled before COVID-19 vaccination. Receptor source: a human donor who received a COVID-19 vaccine. The CDR3 runs from the conserved cysteine through the conserved F or W. The order of the fields is J gene, clone size, V gene, CDR3 length, D gene, CDR3 DNA, CDR3 protein. A D gene is named only where the DNA matches it firmly. Clone size is stated in some rows and not others, as once, few, many or a class when expanded.

>TRBJ1-3|NA|TRBV7-2|14|NA
TGTGCCAGCAGCAGGATGGGTGCTGGAAACACCATATATTTT
CASSRMGAGNTIYF
>TRBJ2-3|few|TRBV5-1|17|NA
TGCGCCAGCAGCTCCTCTCGGGAAGGGGTTGACTCTCATACGCAGTATTTT
CASSSSREGVDSHTQYF
>TRBJ1-5|NA|TRBV5-1|12|TRBD1
TGCGCCAGCAGCTTCGACAGGGGCCCCCAGCATTTT
CASSFDRGPQHF
>TRBJ1-2|few|TRBV4-2|16|NA
TGTGCCAGCAGCCAAGATAGCCCTCAGGGCAACTATGGCTACACCTTC
CASSQDSPQGNYGYTF
>TRBJ2-1|NA|TRBV28|16|NA
TGTGCCAGCAGTTCGATGGGACACCTCTCCTACAATGAGCAGTTCTTC
CASSSMGHLSYNEQFF
>TRBJ2-1|once|TRBV10-3|15|TRBD2
TGTGCCATCCGGGGGGGTCTTAGATCAACGAATGAGCAGTTCTTC
CAIRGGLRSTNEQFF
>TRBJ1-2|NA|TRBV28|15|NA
TGTGCCAGCAGTTTATTCAAAGGGGTTTACTATGGCTACACCTTC
CASSLFKGVYYGYTF
>TRBJ1-2|NA|TRBV3-1/TRBV3-2|14|NA
TGTGCCAGCAGCCAAGATCATGGGCAGGGCCGCTACACCTTC
CASSQDHGQGRYTF
>TRBJ1-2|NA|TRBV28|16|NA
TGTGCCAGCAGTTCCTCCTTTCCCGGCCTCAACTATGGCTACACCTTC
CASSSSFPGLNYGYTF
>TRBJ1-6|few|TRBV5-4|17|NA
TGTGCCAGCAGCTCCCACGGGGGCGGCTCCTATAATTCACCCCTCCACTTT
CASSSHGGGSYNSPLHF
>TRBJ2-6|once|TRBV12-5|19|TRBD1
TGTGCTAGTGGTTTGGTACTTAAACAAGGGGGCACCGGGGCCAACGTCCTGACTTTC
CASGLVLKQGGTGANVLTF
>TRBJ1-5|few|TRBV12-5|14|TRBD1
TGTGCTAGTGCTCCAGGACAGGGCAATCAGCCCCAGCATTTT
CASAPGQGNQPQHF
>TRBJ2-7|NA|TRBV4-1|15|NA
TGCGCCAGCAGCCAAGTTCGCGCAGGGATCTACGAGCAGTACTTC
CASSQVRAGIYEQYF
>TRBJ1-1|few|TRBV7-9|11|NA
TGTGCCAGCAGCTTAGGGACAGTAGCTTTCTTT
CASSLGTVAFF
>TRBJ1-2|NA|TRBV24-1|15|NA
TGTGCCACCAGTGATTTCGAGTTCTCTAACTATGGCTACACCTTC
CATSDFEFSNYGYTF
>TRBJ1-1|NA|TRBV6-5|14|TRBD1
TGTGCCAGCAGTCCCGGACAGGGGAACACTGAAGCTTTCTTT
CASSPGQGNTEAFF
>TRBJ2-3|NA|TRBV9|15|NA
TGTGCCAGCAGCGTAGAAACTGGGGGCGGCGGTACGCAGTATTTT
CASSVETGGGGTQYF
>TRBJ2-7|NA|TRBV7-6|15|TRBD2
TGTGCCAGCAGCTTAGTTTCTAGCGGGAGAACCGGGCAGTACTTC
CASSLVSSGRTGQYF
>TRBJ2-6|NA|TRBV5-8|17|NA
TGTGCCAGCAGCGGAATGGGACTGCTCTCTGGGGCCAACGTCCTGACTTTC
CASSGMGLLSGANVLTF
>TRBJ2-4|NA|TRBV27|14|TRBD2
TGTGCCAGCAGTATCCTAGCGGGGCGGGACATTCAGTACTTC
CASSILAGRDIQYF
>TRBJ1-6|NA|TRBV19|13|NA
TGTGCCAGTAGTAGGGCAGCCAATTCACCCCTCCACTTT
CASSRAANSPLHF
>TRBJ2-5|NA|TRBV6-6|16|NA
TGTGCCAGCAGTTACAGCCAGGGCGGGTACCAAGAGACCCAGTACTTC
CASSYSQGGYQETQYF
>TRBJ2-2|few|TRBV5-1|16|TRBD1
TGCGCCAGCAGCTTAGGACAGGGCGGAAACACCGGGGAGCTGTTTTTT
CASSLGQGGNTGELFF
>TRBJ1-1|NA|TRBV5-1|14|TRBD1
TGCGCCAGCAGCGTGGGACAGCCGAACACTGAAGCTTTCTTT
CASSVGQPNTEAFF
>TRBJ2-1|NA|TRBV7-2|16|TRBD2
TGTGCCAGCAGCTTAGCGTCGACTAGCGGGGGGAATGAGCAGTTCTTC
CASSLASTSGGNEQFF
>TRBJ1-2|NA|TRBV6-4|12|NA
TGTGCCAGCAGTGACAGGGGATATGGCTACACCTTC
CASSDRGYGYTF
>TRBJ1-2|NA|TRBV6-5|12|NA
TGTGCCAGCAGTTTCACAGGGACCGGCTACACCTTC
CASSFTGTGYTF
>TRBJ2-5|NA|TRBV9|16|TRBD1
TGTGCCAGCAGCGTAGGAACAGGGGGTGGAAAAGAGACCCAGTACTTC
CASSVGTGGGKETQYF
>TRBJ2-2|NA|TRBV5-1|18|TRBD2
TGCGCCAGCAGCTCCGGGACTAGCGGGAGTGGGGACACCGGGGAGCTGTTTTTT
CASSSGTSGSGDTGELFF
>TRBJ2-2|NA|TRBV6-5|15|NA
TGTGCCAGCATCCCGGGGTCCGGGGCAGCCGGGGAGCTGTTTTTT
CASIPGSGAAGELFF
>TRBJ2-5|NA|TRBV2|13|NA
TGTGCCAGCAGCTTCGGGGCCTCCGAGACCCAGTACTTC
CASSFGASETQYF
>TRBJ1-6|NA|TRBV4-2|16|NA
TGTGCCAGCAGCCAGCGAATGCGGGACGGGAATTCACCCCTCCACTTT
CASSQRMRDGNSPLHF
>TRBJ2-2|once|TRBV6-5|14|NA
TGTGCCAGCGGGCGGGATTTTGGCACCGGGGAGCTGTTTTTT
CASGRDFGTGELFF
>TRBJ2-4|NA|TRBV6-2/TRBV6-3|14|TRBD2
TGTGCCAGCAGTCCGGGGGGAGGGATAAACATTCAGTACTTC
CASSPGGGINIQYF
>TRBJ2-2|once|TRBV18|15|NA
TGTGCCAGCTCACCGCAGGGGCCGGGCACCGGGGAGCTGTTTTTT
CASSPQGPGTGELFF
>TRBJ1-5|NA|TRBV19|16|NA
TGTGCCAGTAAATGGGACCCGGGACTACCAAATCAGCCCCAGCATTTT
CASKWDPGLPNQPQHF
>TRBJ2-7|NA|TRBV4-2|15|NA
TGTGCCAGCAGCCAAGAAAACCAAGGGCACTACGAGCAGTACTTC
CASSQENQGHYEQYF
>TRBJ1-5|NA|TRBV10-3|13|NA
TGTGCCATCAGTGAGTCGATGGAGTCGCCCCAGCATTTT
CAISESMESPQHF
>TRBJ2-7|NA|TRBV25-1|16|TRBD1
TGTGCCAGCAGTGCGGACAGGGGGCCAATGGGCTACGAGCAGTACTTC
CASSADRGPMGYEQYF
>TRBJ1-5|NA|TRBV18|16|TRBD1
TGTGCCAGCTCACCACTCGGACAGGGAGGCAATCAGCCCCAGCATTTT
CASSPLGQGGNQPQHF
>TRBJ1-1|NA|TRBV25-1|12|NA
TGTGCCAGCAGTGAATTTGGGGCTGAAGCTTTCTTT
CASSEFGAEAFF
>TRBJ2-6|NA|TRBV9|16|TRBD1
TGTGCCAGCAGCCCAAGACAGGGGAGCGGGGCCAACGTCCTGACTTTC
CASSPRQGSGANVLTF
>TRBJ2-1|NA|TRBV4-1|16|NA
TGCGCCAGCAGCCGCGAGACCGGGACAACCTCCCCGTTGGAGTTCTTC
CASSRETGTTSPLEFF
>TRBJ2-5|NA|TRBV2|11|NA
TGTGCCAGCAACAGTCAAGAGACCCAGTACTTC
CASNSQETQYF
>TRBJ2-2|few|TRBV7-2|16|NA
TGTGCCAGCAGCTTAGCGGAGCAGGGGGGTACCGGGGAGCTGTTTTTT
CASSLAEQGGTGELFF
>TRBJ2-1|NA|TRBV10-3|16|TRBD2
TGTGCCGGGGGACTAGCGGGAGCTACTACAATCGATGAGCAGTTCTTC
CAGGLAGATTIDEQFF
>TRBJ1-3|NA|TRBV3-1/TRBV3-2|14|NA
TGTGCCAGCAGTACGGGGGGATTTGGAAACACCATATATTTT
CASSTGGFGNTIYF
>TRBJ2-7|once|TRBV5-4|12|NA
TGTGCCAGCAGCTTAGTTTCCAGAGAGCAGTACTTC
CASSLVSREQYF
>TRBJ2-2|NA|TRBV12-3/TRBV12-4|13|NA
TGTGCCAGCAGCCCGGGGACTGGCGGGGAGCTGTTTTTT
CASSPGTGGELFF
>TRBJ2-7|NA|TRBV3-1/TRBV3-2|14|NA
TGTGCCAGCAGCCAAGCGGGGGCGTTTTACGAGCAGTACTTC
CASSQAGAFYEQYF
>TRBJ2-5|NA|TRBV5-5|14|NA
TGTGCCAGCAGCTACACAGGGAGACAAGAGACCCAGTACTTC
CASSYTGRQETQYF
>TRBJ2-1|NA|TRBV5-4|16|TRBD2
TGTGCCAGCAGCTCTTTAGGACTAGCGGTTGAACATGAGCAGTTCTTC
CASSSLGLAVEHEQFF
>TRBJ1-2|NA|TRBV28|12|NA
TGTTCCTGGGGGCGACCGGAATATGGCTACACCTTC
CSWGRPEYGYTF